These 20 T cell receptor beta chains came from one sample sequenced in a study of blood T cell repertoires in COVID-19. Generated by immunoSEQ multiplex PCR, the TCRdb table keeps only in-frame clones and is missing some. The sample records approximately 74,000 clones, approximately 83% being singletons. Sequencing input: peripheral blood. The receptors stem from an elderly man with active or convalescent COVID-19.

The CDR3 spells CARSLANPGNTIYF. As DNA, the CDR3 is TGTGCCAGAAGCTTGGCAAATCCTGGAAACACCATATATTTT. This chain uses TRBV5-3 with TRBJ1-3, with D hard to call. TRBV5-3 is recorded as an ORF, its role being uncertain. The CDR3 loop spans 14 amino acids. Trimming took 0 bases from V and 2 from J, leaving 6 bases between them.

The CDR3 is CASTQGAGRQPDTQYF. CDR3 bases: TGTGCCAGCACCCAGGGGGCGGGACGCCAGCCAGATACGCAGTATTTT. This rearrangement joins TRBV6-6 to TRBJ2-3; 8 nucleotides match TRBD1. From germline, CDR1 is MNHNY and CDR2 SVGAGI (reference sequence). This CDR3 comprises 16 residues. The V segment lost 7 bases and the J segment 4 bases; nucleotides outside the gene matches: 13.

The rearrangement uses TRBV3-1 (or the pseudogene TRBV3-2) and TRBJ2-1; 11 nucleotides agree with TRBD2. The ends lost 4 bases at V and 3 bases at J; junction bases unmatched: 2. Germline CDR1 and CDR2: LGHDT and YNNKEL (reference sequence). The length of the CDR3 is 15 residues. CDR3 sequence: CASSLTSGGYNEQFF. In DNA form, the CDR3 reads TGTGCCAGCAGCCTAACTAGCGGGGGCTACAATGAGCAGTTCTTC.

This clone was recorded a few times. The rearrangement links TRBV7-9 to TRBJ1-4; D call uncertain. V gave up 5 bases and J gave up 0 bases, with 10 bases separating them. CDR3 length equals 15 residues. Germline-derived CDR1 and CDR2 are SEHNR and FQNEAQ (reference sequence). In DNA, the CDR3 is TGTGCCAGCAGCCGGGATGGGGCAACTAATGAAAAACTGTTTTTT. As protein: CASSRDGATNEKLFF.

In its sample, this clone was seen once. The chain employs TRBV7-2 and TRBJ2-7, with D possibly matching TRBD2 (5 bases). The CDR3 extends over 14 amino acids. CDR1 and CDR2 from the germline V gene are SGHTA and FQGNSA. The V and J ends lost 1 base and 7 bases respectively, with 14 bases between them. The CDR3 DNA is TGTGCCAGCAGCTTAGGCGGGCCCTCTCTGGAGCAGTACTTC. This encodes CASSLGGPSLEQYF.

With regard to this clone: A junction boundary mismatches the germline segment, possibly from a read error. This rearrangement joins TRBV7-2 to TRBJ1-1; D perhaps matches TRBD1 (5 bases). The CDR3 contains 15 residues. CDR1 SGHTA and CDR2 FQGNSA come from the germline V gene. This chain's CDR3 is CASSLAGGRKTEAFF. The DNA for the CDR3 is TGTGCCAGCAGCCTAGCGGGGGGACGGAAGACTGAAGCTTTCTTT.

The chain uses TRBV5-1 and TRBJ1-5, with no clear D. Trimming took 2 bases from V and 4 from J, leaving 16 bases between them. This CDR3 contains 16 residues. Per the germline V gene, CDR1 is SGHRS and CDR2 is YFSETQ. CDR3 region: CASSLGPRQINQPQHF. The CDR3 nucleotides are TGCGCCAGCAGCTTAGGCCCGCGGCAGATTAATCAGCCCCAGCATTTT.

This clone was counted only a few times. The chain joins TRBV11-2 to TRBJ2-7, with TRBD2 matching 13 bases. Germline CDR1 reads SGHAT; CDR2 reads FQNNGV. Losses at the gene ends were 5 bases for V and 2 bases for J; bases not matched to a gene: 3. The CDR3 covers 15 residues. The CDR3 region is CASSLGLAGAYEQYF. The CDR3 coding sequence is TGTGCCAGCAGCCTTGGACTAGCGGGAGCCTACGAGCAGTACTTC.

The chain employs TRBV4-3 and TRBJ2-7, with 7 bases matching TRBD1. CDR3 size: 15 residues. Germline-derived CDR1 and CDR2 are LGHNA and YSLEER. V shed 1 base, J shed 4 bases, and the junction held 7 bases outside the gene matches. The CDR3 loop reads CASSQATGEGYEQYF. The CDR3, as DNA: TGCGCCAGCAGCCAAGCAACAGGGGAAGGGTACGAGCAGTACTTC.

The V gene is TRBV3-1 (or the pseudogene TRBV3-2), the J gene TRBJ2-5; D not resolved. Germline-derived CDR1 and CDR2 are LGHDT and YNNKEL (reference sequence). The CDR3 runs to 15 residues. The V end lost 1 base, the J end lost 7 bases, and 16 bases lay between the germline ends. CDR3 region: CASSQVPAPPSTQYF. CDR3 nucleotides: TGTGCCAGCAGCCAAGTCCCTGCGCCGCCCTCGACCCAGTACTTC.

The V gene is TRBV3-1 (or the pseudogene TRBV3-2), the J gene TRBJ2-2, with D tentatively TRBD2 (6 bases). The CDR3 contains 13 residues. Deletions cut 1 base from V and 6 bases from J, with 6 bases between. In germline, CDR1 is LGHDT, CDR2 YNNKEL (reference sequence). CDR3 residues: CASSQGGAGELFF. The CDR3 coding sequence is TGTGCCAGCAGCCAAGGGGGGGCCGGGGAGCTGTTTTTT.

V gene TRBV21-1 combines with J gene TRBJ2-7; TRBD2 is the table's D call, not checked against the DNA. TRBV21-1 is a documented pseudogene. The CDR3 extends over 18 amino acids. The DNA for the CDR3 is TGTGCCAGCAGCAAAGAAAGTACCCGGGGACTTAGCTCCTACGAGCAGTACTTC. Translated: CASSKESTRGLSSYEQYF.

The chain carries TRBV7-2 and TRBJ2-3, with a tentative D call TRBD1 (5 bases). This CDR3 region has 14 residues. Germline assignment: CDR1 SGHTA and CDR2 FQGNSA. V lost 1 base, J lost 4 bases, and 9 bases lay in between. The chain's CDR3 is CASSLVGVADTQYF. For the CDR3, the DNA is TGTGCCAGCAGCTTAGTAGGGGTCGCAGATACGCAGTATTTT.

The chain combines TRBV29-1 with TRBJ2-2; 9 bases are a match to TRBD1. CDR1 and CDR2 from the germline V gene are SQVTM and ANQGSEA. The CDR3 length is 14 residues. With V trimmed by 5 bases and J by 5 bases, 6 bases remained unmatched. Here the CDR3 reads CSVLGQGNTGELFF. The CDR3 region has the DNA TGCAGCGTTCTCGGACAGGGGAATACCGGGGAGCTGTTTTTT.

This clone has just a few counts. J is TRBJ2-4 and V is TRBV7-2, with 11 bases lining up with TRBD1. V trimming: 4 bases; J trimming: 13 bases; junction bases outside the gene matches: 6. The germline gives CDR1 SGHTA, CDR2 FQGNSA. This CDR3 has 13 residues. The CDR3 is CASSSQGQGEQYF. The CDR3 nucleotides are TGTGCCAGCAGCTCTCAGGGACAGGGGGAACAGTACTTC.

The V gene is TRBV2, the J gene TRBJ1-2; TRBD1 aligns across 7 bases. The CDR3 covers 14 residues. The germline V gene has CDR1 SNHLY and CDR2 FYNNEI. The V and J ends lost 5 bases and 5 bases, in that order; junction bases with no gene match: 8. The CDR3 DNA reads as TGTGCCAGCAGTAAGGGGCCAGGGGGGTATGGCTACACCTTC. Its translation is CASSKGPGGYGYTF.

The chain has TRBV5-1 and TRBJ1-1; TRBD1 matches at 9 bases. Germline assignment: CDR1 SGHRS and CDR2 YFSETQ. CDR3 size: 13 residues. V lost 4 bases to trimming and J lost 6 bases; unmatched junction nucleotides: 4. DNA of the CDR3: TGCGCCAGCAGCAACACAGGGGGCGCTGAAGCTTTCTTT. Translated, it gives CASSNTGGAEAFF.

The rearrangement links TRBV28 to TRBJ2-5; TRBD1 is a possible D gene (6 bases). This CDR3 is built from 14 residues. Trimming cost V 6 bases and J 1 base, with 12 bases left between them. From germline, CDR1 is MDHEN and CDR2 SYDVKM. The CDR3 here is CASSVDRPQETQYF. The CDR3 DNA is TGTGCCAGCAGCGTTGACAGGCCCCAAGAGACCCAGTACTTC.

V gene TRBV6-5 combines with J gene TRBJ2-7; 7 nucleotides line up with TRBD1. The CDR3 covers 15 residues. Unmatched junction bases numbered 9, after V lost 5 bases and J lost 2 bases. Germline lookup yields CDR1 MNHEY and CDR2 SVGAGI. The CDR3 protein is CASSSPGQLPYEQYF. The DNA of the CDR3 is TGTGCCAGCAGTAGCCCGGGACAGCTCCCCTACGAGCAGTACTTC.

V usage is TRBV10-2 and J usage is TRBJ1-6; a possible D gene is TRBD1 (5 bases). The V and J ends lost 6 bases and 5 bases respectively, with 11 bases between them. The CDR3 consists of 14 residues. Germline CDR1 and CDR2: WSHSY and SAAADI. CDR3 in DNA: TGCGCCAGCAGACCTGACAGCCATAATTCACCCCTCCACTTT. This translates into CASRPDSHNSPLHF.